The following is a T cell receptor (beta chain) sequence with its context. No antigen is known for it. The data were obtained in a study of T cell responses to AZD1222 COVID-19 vaccine. Study summary: Both about-4-week and about-12-week second-dose recipients were combined.

Generated by immunoSEQ multiplex PCR, the TCRdb table keeps only in-frame clones and is missing some. Of 120,000 or so clones listed, about 90% were seen once; the top ten hold roughly 9.8%. Germline loops: CDR1 MNHEY, CDR2 SMNVEV (reference sequence). Deletions cut 4 bases from V and 3 bases from J, with 22 bases between. The CDR3 spans 18 residues. Overall study findings and caveats: The study found Spike-specific TCR breadth and depth rose after two AZD1222 doses.

This receptor was taken from an adult in good health. The genes are TRBV27 and TRBJ2-1, with no clear D. Sample: peripheral blood, taken on day 0 of AZD1222 vaccination. The DNA for the CDR3 is TGTGCCAGCAGTTCACAAACGGCCCATGAGATTGACTACAATGAGCAGTTCTTC. The encoded protein is CASSSQTAHEIDYNEQFF.